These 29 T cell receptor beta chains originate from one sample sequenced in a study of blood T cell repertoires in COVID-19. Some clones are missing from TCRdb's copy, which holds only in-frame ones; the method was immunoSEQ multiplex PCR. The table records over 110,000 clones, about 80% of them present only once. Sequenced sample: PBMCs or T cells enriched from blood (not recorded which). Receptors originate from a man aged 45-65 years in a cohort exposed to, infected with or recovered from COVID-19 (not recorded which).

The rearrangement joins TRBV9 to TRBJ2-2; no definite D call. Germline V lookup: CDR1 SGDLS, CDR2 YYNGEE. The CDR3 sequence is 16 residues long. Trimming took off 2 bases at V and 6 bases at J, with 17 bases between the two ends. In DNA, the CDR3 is TGTGCCAGCAGCGTCGGGTTATTTCGTCGCGCCGGGGAGCTGTTTTTT. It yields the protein CASSVGLFRRAGELFF.

This CDR3 is CASSLVLAGPYNEQFF. The DNA for the CDR3 is TGTGCCAGCAGCCTAGTCCTAGCGGGGCCGTACAATGAGCAGTTCTTC. This sequence joins TRBV7-9 and TRBJ2-1, with 9 nucleotides matching TRBD2. CDR1 is SEHNR and CDR2 is FQNEAQ in the germline V gene (reference sequence). The CDR3 loop spans 16 amino acids. Trimming at V came to 5 bases and at J to 4 bases, leaving 9 bases not matched to a gene.

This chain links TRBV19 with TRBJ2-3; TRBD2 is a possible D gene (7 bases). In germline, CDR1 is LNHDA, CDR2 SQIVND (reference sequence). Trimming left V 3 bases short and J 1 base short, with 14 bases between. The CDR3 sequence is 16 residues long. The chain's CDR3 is CASSIQRGAGTDTQYF. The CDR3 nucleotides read TGTGCCAGTAGTATCCAACGGGGGGCCGGCACAGATACGCAGTATTTT. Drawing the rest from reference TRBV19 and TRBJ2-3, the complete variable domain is DGGITQSPKYLFRKEGQNVTLSCEQNLNHDAMYWYRQDPGQGLRLIYYSQIVNDFQKGDIAEGYSVSREKKESFPLTVTSAQKNPTAFYLCASSIQRGAGTDTQYFGPGTRLTVL.

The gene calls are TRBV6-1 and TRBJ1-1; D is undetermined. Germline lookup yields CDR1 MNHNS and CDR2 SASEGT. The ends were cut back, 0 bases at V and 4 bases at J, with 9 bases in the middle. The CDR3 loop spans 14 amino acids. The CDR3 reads CASSEASRSTEAFF. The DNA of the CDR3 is TGTGCCAGCAGTGAAGCATCACGGAGCACTGAAGCTTTCTTT.

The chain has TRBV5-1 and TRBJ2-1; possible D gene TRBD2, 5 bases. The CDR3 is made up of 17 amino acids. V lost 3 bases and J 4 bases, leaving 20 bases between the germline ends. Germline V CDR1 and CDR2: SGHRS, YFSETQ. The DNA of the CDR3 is TGCGCCAGCAGCTACTGGGAGCGGCAAAATACATACAATGAGCAGTTCTTC. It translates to CASSYWERQNTYNEQFF.

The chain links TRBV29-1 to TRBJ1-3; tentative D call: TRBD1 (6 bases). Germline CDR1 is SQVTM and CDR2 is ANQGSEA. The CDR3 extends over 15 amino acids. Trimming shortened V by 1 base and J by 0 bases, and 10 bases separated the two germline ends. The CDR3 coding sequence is TGCAGCGTTGAAGGGGGGCCCTTCTCTGGAAACACCATATATTTT. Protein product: CSVEGGPFSGNTIYF.

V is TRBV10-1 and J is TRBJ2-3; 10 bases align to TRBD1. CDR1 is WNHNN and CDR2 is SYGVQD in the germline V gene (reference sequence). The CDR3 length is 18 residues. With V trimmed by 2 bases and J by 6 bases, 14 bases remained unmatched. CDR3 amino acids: CASSEPRQGARRYDTQYF. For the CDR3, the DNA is TGCGCCAGCAGTGAGCCGAGACAGGGGGCGCGAAGATACGATACGCAGTATTTT.

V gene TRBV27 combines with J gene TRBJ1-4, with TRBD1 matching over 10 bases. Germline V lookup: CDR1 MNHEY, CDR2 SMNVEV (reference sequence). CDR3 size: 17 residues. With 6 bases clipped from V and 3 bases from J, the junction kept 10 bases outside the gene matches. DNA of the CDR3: TGTGCCAGCAGGCCGGGGACAGGGGCCCTACCTAATGAAAAACTGTTTTTT. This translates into CASRPGTGALPNEKLFF. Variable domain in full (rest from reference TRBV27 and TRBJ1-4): EAQVTQNPRYLITVTGKKLTVTCSQNMNHEYMSWYRQDPGLGLRQIYYSMNVEVTDKGDVPEGYKVSRKEKRNFPLILESPSPNQTSLYFCASRPGTGALPNEKLFFGSGTQLSVL.

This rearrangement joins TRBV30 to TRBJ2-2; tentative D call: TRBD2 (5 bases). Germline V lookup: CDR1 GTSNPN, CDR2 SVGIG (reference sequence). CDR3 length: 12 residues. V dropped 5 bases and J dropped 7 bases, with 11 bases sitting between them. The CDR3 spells CAWLRADGELFF. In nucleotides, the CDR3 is TGTGCCTGGTTACGAGCGGACGGGGAGCTGTTTTTT.

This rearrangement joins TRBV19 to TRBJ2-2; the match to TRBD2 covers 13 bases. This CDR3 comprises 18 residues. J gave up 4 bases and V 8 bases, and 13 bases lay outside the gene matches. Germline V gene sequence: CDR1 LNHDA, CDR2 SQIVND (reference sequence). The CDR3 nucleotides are TGTGCCAGTTCGCTCAGGACTAGCGGGAGCGGGGGCACCGGGGAGCTGTTTTTT. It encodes CASSLRTSGSGGTGELFF.

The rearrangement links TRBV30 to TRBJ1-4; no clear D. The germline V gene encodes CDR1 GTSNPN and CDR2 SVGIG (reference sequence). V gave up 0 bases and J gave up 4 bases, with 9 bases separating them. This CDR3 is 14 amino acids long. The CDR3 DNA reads TGTGCCTGGAGTGTTGGTACTCATAATGAAAAACTGTTTTTT. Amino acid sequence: CAWSVGTHNEKLFF.

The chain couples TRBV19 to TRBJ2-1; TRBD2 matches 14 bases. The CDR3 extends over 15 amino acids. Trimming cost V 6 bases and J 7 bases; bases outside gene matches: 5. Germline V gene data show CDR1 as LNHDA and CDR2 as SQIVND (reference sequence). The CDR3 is CASSGTSGSWNEQFF. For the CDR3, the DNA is TGTGCCAGTAGCGGGACTAGCGGGAGTTGGAATGAGCAGTTCTTC.

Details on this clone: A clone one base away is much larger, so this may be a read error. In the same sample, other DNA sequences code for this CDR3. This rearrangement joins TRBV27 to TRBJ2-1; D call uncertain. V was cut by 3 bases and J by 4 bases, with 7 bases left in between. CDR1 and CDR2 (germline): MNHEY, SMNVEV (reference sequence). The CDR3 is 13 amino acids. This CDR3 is CASSLAGYNEQFF. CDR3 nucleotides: TGTGCCAGCAGTTTGGCAGGTTACAATGAGCAGTTCTTC.

The CDR3, as DNA: TGTGCCTGCCGTCGGGACACATACACTGAAGCTTTCTTT. Its translation: CACRRDTYTEAFF. This sequence joins TRBV30 and TRBJ1-1, with D possibly TRBD1 on 6 matching bases. V was trimmed by 6 bases and J by 3 bases, leaving 14 bases between them. Looked up from germline, CDR1 is GTSNPN and CDR2 is SVGIG (reference sequence). CDR3 length: 13 residues.

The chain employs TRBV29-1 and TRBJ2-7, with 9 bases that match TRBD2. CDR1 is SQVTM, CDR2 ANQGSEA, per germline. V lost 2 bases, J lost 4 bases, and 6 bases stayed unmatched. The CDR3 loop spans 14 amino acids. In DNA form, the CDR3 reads TGCAGCGTTGAAAACGCGGGGGGGTCTTACGAGCAGTACTTC. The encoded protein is CSVENAGGSYEQYF.

DNA of the CDR3: TGTGCCAGTATCTCTAGTGGCTACTCCTACAATGAGCAGTTCTTC. Its translation: CASISSGYSYNEQFF. This sequence joins TRBV19 and TRBJ2-1; D gene ambiguous. Trimming cost V 7 bases and J 0 bases, with 13 bases left between them. CDR1 is LNHDA and CDR2 is SQIVND in the germline V gene (reference sequence). The CDR3 has 15 residues.

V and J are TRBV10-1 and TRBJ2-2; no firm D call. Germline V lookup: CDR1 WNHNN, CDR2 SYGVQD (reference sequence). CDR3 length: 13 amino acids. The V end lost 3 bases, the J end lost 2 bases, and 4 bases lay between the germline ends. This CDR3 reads CASSDLNTGELFF. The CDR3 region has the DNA TGCGCCAGCAGTGACTTAAACACCGGGGAGCTGTTTTTT.

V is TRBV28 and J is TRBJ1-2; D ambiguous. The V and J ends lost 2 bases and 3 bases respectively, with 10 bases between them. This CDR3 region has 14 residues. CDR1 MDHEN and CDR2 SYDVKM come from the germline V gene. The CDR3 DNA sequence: TGTGCCAGCAGTTTAGTGGTTCAGTACTATGGCTACACCTTC. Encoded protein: CASSLVVQYYGYTF.

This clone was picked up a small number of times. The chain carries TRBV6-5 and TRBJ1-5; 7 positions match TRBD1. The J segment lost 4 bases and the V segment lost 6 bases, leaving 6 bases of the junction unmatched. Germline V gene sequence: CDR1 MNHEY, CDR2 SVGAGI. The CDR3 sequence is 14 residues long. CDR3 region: CASSPGGGNQPQHF. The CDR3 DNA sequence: TGTGCCAGCAGCCCAGGGGGTGGAAATCAGCCCCAGCATTTT.

CDR3 DNA sequence: TGTGCCAGCAGCTTTCCTCCGGGAGGCCATGAGACCCAGTACTTC. Protein product: CASSFPPGGHETQYF. This chain connects TRBV7-9 to TRBJ2-5; 7 bases map to TRBD2. Germline-derived CDR1 and CDR2 are SEHNR and FQNEAQ (reference sequence). The CDR3 is 15 residues long. With 3 bases clipped from V and 5 bases from J, the junction kept 9 bases outside the gene matches.

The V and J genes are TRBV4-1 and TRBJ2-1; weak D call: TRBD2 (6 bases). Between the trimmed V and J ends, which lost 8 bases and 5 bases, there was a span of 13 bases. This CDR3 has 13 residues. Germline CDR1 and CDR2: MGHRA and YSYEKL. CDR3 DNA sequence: TGCGCCAGCCGGGGTAGCGGTAACAATGAGCAGTTCTTC. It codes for CASRGSGNNEQFF.

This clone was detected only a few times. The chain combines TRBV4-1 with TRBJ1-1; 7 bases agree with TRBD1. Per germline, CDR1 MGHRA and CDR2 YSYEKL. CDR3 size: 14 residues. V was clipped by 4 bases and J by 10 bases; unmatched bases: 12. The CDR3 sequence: CASSLSGQVGGAFF. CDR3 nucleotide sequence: TGCGCCAGCAGCCTATCTGGACAGGTCGGGGGAGCTTTCTTT.

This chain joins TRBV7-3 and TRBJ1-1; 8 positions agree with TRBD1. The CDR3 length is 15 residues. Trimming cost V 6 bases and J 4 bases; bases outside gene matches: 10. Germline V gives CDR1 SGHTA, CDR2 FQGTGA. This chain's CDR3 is CASRKSPDRVTEAFF. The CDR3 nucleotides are TGTGCCAGCAGGAAGAGCCCGGACAGGGTCACTGAAGCTTTCTTT.

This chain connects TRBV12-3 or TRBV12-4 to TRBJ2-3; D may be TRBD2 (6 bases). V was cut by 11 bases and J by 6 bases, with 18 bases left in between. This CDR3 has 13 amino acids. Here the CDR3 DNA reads TGTGCCTCCTGGGGACTTCGGGGTGATACGCAGTATTTT. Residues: CASWGLRGDTQYF.

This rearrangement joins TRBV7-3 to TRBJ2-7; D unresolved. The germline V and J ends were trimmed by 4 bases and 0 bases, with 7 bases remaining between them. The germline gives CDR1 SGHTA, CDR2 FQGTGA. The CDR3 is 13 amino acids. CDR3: CASSYGPSYEQYF. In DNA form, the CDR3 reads TGTGCCAGCAGCTATGGCCCCTCCTACGAGCAGTACTTC.

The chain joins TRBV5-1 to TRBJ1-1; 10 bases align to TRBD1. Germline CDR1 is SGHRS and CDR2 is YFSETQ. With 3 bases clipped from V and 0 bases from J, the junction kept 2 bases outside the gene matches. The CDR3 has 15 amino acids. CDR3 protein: CASSSDRGLNTEAFF. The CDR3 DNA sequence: TGCGCCAGCAGCTCCGACAGGGGGCTGAACACTGAAGCTTTCTTT.

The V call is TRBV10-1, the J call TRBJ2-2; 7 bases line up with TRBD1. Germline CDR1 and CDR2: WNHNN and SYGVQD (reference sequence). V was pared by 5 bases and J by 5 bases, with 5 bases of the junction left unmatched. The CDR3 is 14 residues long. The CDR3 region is CASSLPGGTGELFF. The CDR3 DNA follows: TGCGCCAGCAGTTTGCCAGGGGGAACCGGGGAGCTGTTTTTT.

CDR3 in amino acids: CASSGYAGTGELFF. The DNA of the CDR3 is TGTGCCAGTAGTGGTTACGCAGGCACCGGGGAGCTGTTTTTT. V is TRBV19 and J is TRBJ2-2; D ambiguous. Germline values: CDR1 LNHDA, CDR2 SQIVND (reference sequence). This CDR3 spans 14 amino acids. The V gene lost 5 bases and the J gene lost 4 bases, with 11 bases spanning the gap.

CDR3 sequence: CASSQGRQGYEQYF. The CDR3 DNA sequence: TGCGCCAGCAGCCAGGGAAGACAGGGCTACGAGCAGTACTTC. The chain joins TRBV4-3 to TRBJ2-7; 7 bases align to TRBD1. CDR1 is LGHNA and CDR2 is YSLEER in the germline V gene. The V segment lost 3 bases and the J segment 3 bases; nucleotides outside the gene matches: 5. This CDR3 is 14 amino acids long.